The clone carrying this TCR beta chain was counted at least ten times. Its antigen is currently unknown. In building TCR beta libraries, iRepertoire HTBI primers were used together with Arm-PCR of CDR3 regions. TCRdb reprocessed the multiplex PCR reads via MiXCR and lists one record per CDR3 protein. This sample has under 300,000 distinct CDR3 sequences, with 15% to 20% found just once. Germline V CDR1 and CDR2: MNHEY, SMNVEV (reference sequence). The CDR3 totals 14 residues. Deletions cut 5 bases from V and 4 bases from J, with 14 bases between. The data were taken from a study of regulatory T cells in long-lasting Graves disease. Study-wide results and limits: Persistent disease preferred TRBV28, TRBJ1-2 and TRBJ2-5.

The time point denotes: newly diagnosed GD, antithyroid drugs for less than 3 months. Construction of the TCR library relied on RNA isolated from PBMCs. This chain uses TRBV27 with TRBJ1-2, with D uncertain. The specimen comprised peripheral blood mononuclear cells (PBMCs), sampled at new diagnosis, from a patient treated with antithyroid drugs. This TCR was sampled from a female donor with Graves disease. The CDR3 bases are TGTGCCAGCAGTCCCCTCGTCGGCAGCTATGGCTACACCTTC. It specifies CASSPLVGSYGYTF.